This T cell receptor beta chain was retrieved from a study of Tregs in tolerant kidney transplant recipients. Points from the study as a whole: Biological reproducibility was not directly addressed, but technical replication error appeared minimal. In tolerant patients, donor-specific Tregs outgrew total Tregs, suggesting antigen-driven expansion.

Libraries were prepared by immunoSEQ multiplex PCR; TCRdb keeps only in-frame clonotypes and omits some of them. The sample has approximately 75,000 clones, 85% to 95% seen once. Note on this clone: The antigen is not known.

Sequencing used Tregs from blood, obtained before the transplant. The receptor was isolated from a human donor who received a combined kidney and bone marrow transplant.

CDR3 in DNA: TGTGCCAGCAGTTTTGCTATCTACGAGCAGTACTTC. It is translated as CASSFAIYEQYF. The genes are TRBV28 and TRBJ2-7, with D unresolved. Deletions cut 3 bases from V and 3 bases from J, with 6 bases between. Germline V gene sequence: CDR1 MDHEN, CDR2 SYDVKM. The CDR3 is 12 residues long. Full variable domain (missing parts from reference TRBV28 and TRBJ2-7): DVKVTQSSRYLVKRTGEKVFLECVQDMDHENMFWYRQDPGLGLRLIYFSYDVKMKEKGDIPEGYSVSREKKERFSLILESASTNQTSMYLCASSFAIYEQYFGPGTRLTVT.